The entry below describes one T cell receptor beta chain. The data were produced by immunoSEQ multiplex PCR, yet TCRdb's version contains in-frame clones alone and is incomplete. The data show tens of thousands of clones, roughly 88% seen once. These data are taken from a study of T cell changes during pregnancy in multiple sclerosis. The CDR3 contains 15 residues. Germline trimming cut 7 bases from V and 6 bases from J; bases unmatched to any gene: 13. CDR1 and CDR2 from the germline V gene are SGHDT and YYEEEE. The rearrangement links TRBV5-6 to TRBJ2-4, with 7 bases fitting TRBD2. This sequence was found in a female donor with multiple sclerosis, enrolled in a pregnancy study. Sample: peripheral blood, taken in the first trimester of pregnancy. In nucleotides, the CDR3 is TGTGCCAGCGGCAATCCCGGGACTACCCTAAACATTCAGTACTTC. Its protein product is CASGNPGTTLNIQYF. The whole variable domain, filled in from reference TRBV5-6 and TRBJ2-4, reads DAGVTQSPTHLIKTRGQQVTLRCSPKSGHDTVSWYQQALGQGPQFIFQYYEEEERQRGNFPDRFSGHQFPNYSSELNVNALLLGDSALYLCASGNPGTTLNIQYFGAGTRLSVL.